A selection of T cell receptor beta chains follows, all from one sample in a study of CD8 T cells in ankylosing spondylitis. Each CDR3 protein gets one entry after TCRdb re-called the 5' RACE reads with MiXCR. The sample records 150,000 to 200,000 distinct CDR3 sequences, roughly 18% being singletons. Sequenced: blood, either unsorted or a sorted T cell fraction (not recorded which). These receptors were collected from a male donor aged 10 to 30 with ankylosing spondylitis or in good health (not recorded which). Each CDR3 is given with its conserved first and last residue.

J gene	V gene	CDR3 protein
TRBJ1-1	TRBV7-6	CASSLAREYEAFF
TRBJ2-3	TRBV11-1	CASSFRGGLVDTQYF
TRBJ2-1	TRBV6-2/TRBV6-3	CASSEWWGSYNEQFF
TRBJ2-2	TRBV5-1	CASSFGTGINTGELFF
TRBJ1-6	TRBV7-9	CASSSTSTGGPNSPLHF
TRBJ2-3	TRBV11-2	CASSLDGDRRSDTQYF
TRBJ2-7	TRBV2	CASSANQAYEQYF
TRBJ1-1	TRBV2	CASSEGRINTEAFF
TRBJ1-2	TRBV7-2	CASSLNHNFGAGYTF
TRBJ1-1	TRBV3-1	CASSHRDRGWGTEAFF
TRBJ1-3	TRBV20-1	CSARSGSGNTIYF
TRBJ2-7	TRBV27	CASSLSSGTSGRAYEQYF
TRBJ2-6	TRBV7-2	CASSLGWNSGANVLTF
TRBJ2-7	TRBV29-1	CSVEVTSGRYYEQYF
TRBJ2-2	TRBV7-9	CASSTRLAGSTGELFF
TRBJ2-4	TRBV11-2	CASSLEGHKNIQYF
TRBJ2-1	TRBV4-3	CASSQSLAGGPKFF
TRBJ1-6	TRBV7-9	CASSLDVDRAYNSPLHF
TRBJ1-4	TRBV6-5	CASSRTATNEKLFF
TRBJ1-5	TRBV12-3/TRBV12-4	CASSLNSNQPQHF
TRBJ2-2	TRBV5-1	CASSLTVSTGELFF
TRBJ2-1	TRBV5-1	CASSLGLVSYNEQFF
TRBJ2-5	TRBV12-3/TRBV12-4	CASSRTNQKQETQYF
TRBJ2-2	TRBV5-1	CASRNHRDTNTGELFF
TRBJ1-4	TRBV7-9	CASSHGQGGEKLFF
TRBJ2-5	TRBV2	CASSASGRAETQYF
TRBJ2-4	TRBV5-6	CASNNRVQNIQYF
TRBJ2-1	TRBV18	CASSPMGLGEQFF
TRBJ2-1	TRBV15	CATQDLGGRRIEQFF
TRBJ2-5	TRBV2	CASSQARGATPQYF
TRBJ2-1	TRBV4-2	CASSQDVGLAKYNEQFF
TRBJ2-2	TRBV19	CASSIHSGRLRGELFF
TRBJ2-7	TRBV20-1	CSASWRAGYEQYF
TRBJ2-6	TRBV7-6	CASSLVSRQRLSSGANVLTF
TRBJ1-5	TRBV5-5	CASSWGQGSNQPQHF
TRBJ2-7	TRBV7-2	CASSLWTSSTEQYF
TRBJ1-6	TRBV12-3/TRBV12-4	CASSPPRVPSSPLHF
TRBJ2-1	TRBV15	CATSRNSELQLVKNEQFF
TRBJ1-5	TRBV27	CASSSGTGGYQPQHF
TRBJ2-7	TRBV25-1	CASPAGEQYF
TRBJ2-7	TRBV12-3/TRBV12-4	CASSFVGGNYEQYF
TRBJ2-1	TRBV3-1	CASSQGSSGPNEQFF